These 10 T cell receptor beta chains came from one sample sequenced in a study of blood T cell repertoires in COVID-19. Using immunoSEQ multiplex PCR, the repertoire was profiled, and TCRdb retains in-frame clones only, with some absent. The data show about 260,000 clones, more than 80% seen once. The specimen sequenced was PBMCs or T cells enriched from blood (not recorded which). All receptors come from a woman aged 18-35 years who had recovered from COVID-19.

This chain links TRBV2 with TRBJ2-5; possibly TRBD2 for D (5 bases). CDR1 is SNHLY and CDR2 is FYNNEI in the germline V gene. V gave up 6 bases and J gave up 2 bases, with 13 bases separating them. This CDR3 is 14 amino acids long. CDR3 sequence: CASSEWTPQETQYF. In DNA, the CDR3 is TGTGCCAGCAGCGAATGGACTCCGCAAGAGACCCAGTACTTC.

V gene TRBV5-1 combines with J gene TRBJ2-1; 9 nucleotides match TRBD2. The CDR3 is 15 residues long. V trimming: 3 bases; J trimming: 3 bases; junction bases outside the gene matches: 4. From germline, CDR1 is SGHRS and CDR2 YFSETQ. In nucleotides, the CDR3 is TGCGCCAGCAGCTCGGAGCGGGGGGTCTACAATGAGCAGTTCTTC. Protein: CASSSERGVYNEQFF.

The chain links TRBV6-5 to TRBJ2-7, with D possibly being TRBD2 (7 bases). In germline, CDR1 is MNHEY, CDR2 SVGAGI. Trimming took 4 bases from V and 4 from J, leaving 11 bases between them. The CDR3 is 13 residues long. The CDR3 loop reads CASSWGGQYEQYF. CDR3 DNA sequence: TGTGCCAGCAGTTGGGGGGGCCAATACGAGCAGTACTTC.

The chain recombines TRBV9 with TRBJ2-6, with 7 positions matching TRBD2. The CDR3 is 18 amino acids. V was clipped by 3 bases and J by 0 bases; unmatched bases: 9. CDR1 is SGDLS, CDR2 YYNGEE, per germline. The CDR3 DNA is TGTGCCAGCAGCGCGGGGGGAGGGTTGGACTCTGGGGCCAACGTCCTGACTTTC. This translates into CASSAGGGLDSGANVLTF.

This clone has just one count. The V call is TRBV18, the J call TRBJ2-7, with unresolved D. This CDR3 is built from 14 residues. Trimming stripped 5 bases from V and 6 bases from J, with 17 bases between. CDR1 and CDR2 (germline): KGHSH, LQKENI. This chain's CDR3 is CASSMNAPTGEQYF. DNA for the CDR3: TGTGCCAGCTCAATGAATGCCCCCACCGGCGAGCAGTACTTC.

The gene calls are TRBV6-6 and TRBJ1-3, with D perhaps TRBD1 (5 bases). This CDR3 contains 15 residues. The germline V and J ends were trimmed by 4 bases and 2 bases, with 12 bases remaining between them. CDR1 and CDR2 (germline): MNHNY, SVGAGI (reference sequence). CDR3 region: CASSSPGVPGNTIYF. The CDR3, as DNA: TGTGCCAGCAGTTCCCCGGGGGTACCTGGAAACACCATATATTTT.

The chain combines TRBV28 with TRBJ1-2; 11 bases fit TRBD1. This CDR3 is built from 17 residues. V trimming: 3 bases; J trimming: 5 bases; junction bases outside the gene matches: 11. Per germline, CDR1 MDHEN and CDR2 SYDVKM. The CDR3 spells CASSFGYRDRGTYGYTF. CDR3 DNA sequence: TGTGCCAGCAGTTTTGGTTACCGGGACAGGGGGACATATGGCTACACCTTC.

The chain joins TRBV3-1 (or the pseudogene TRBV3-2) to TRBJ1-2; 8 positions match TRBD1. This CDR3 has 15 residues. With V trimmed by 4 bases and J by 1 base, 5 bases remained unmatched. The germline V gene has CDR1 LGHDT and CDR2 YNNKEL (reference sequence). Written as DNA, the CDR3 is TGTGCCAGCAGCCTCGGGACAGGTTATAACTATGGCTACACCTTC. Encoded protein: CASSLGTGYNYGYTF.

In its sample, this clone was seen a few times. The chain combines TRBV6-1 with TRBJ2-5; a possible D gene is TRBD1 (6 bases). CDR1 is MNHNS, CDR2 SASEGT, per germline. The CDR3 contains 17 residues. Trimming stripped 1 base from V and 5 bases from J, with 20 bases between. In DNA, the CDR3 is TGTGCCAGCAGTGAAGAATGGGGTACAGGGTTCGGGGAGACCCAGTACTTC. Its protein product is CASSEEWGTGFGETQYF.

The gene calls are TRBV12-3 or TRBV12-4 and TRBJ1-1, with TRBD1 matching over 7 bases. The CDR3 loop spans 12 amino acids. Trimming at V came to 2 bases and at J to 6 bases, leaving 0 bases not matched to a gene. The DNA for the CDR3 is TGTGCCAGCAGTTTACAGGGGGCTGAAGCTTTCTTT. Protein sequence: CASSLQGAEAFF.